The table lists the clone carrying this TCR beta chain with a count of one. Random hexamers served to reverse transcribe roughly 0.45 to 1 ug RNA. TCR beta CDR3 was amplified by immunoSEQ covering 54 Vbeta and 13 Jbeta. One entry per CDR3 protein, called by TCRdb with MiXCR from the immunoSEQ multiplex PCR reads. The data contain about 180,000 distinct CDR3 sequences, 85% to 95% of them seen just once; the ten biggest clones take up roughly 0.1%. CDR1 is LGHDT, CDR2 YNNKEL, per germline (reference sequence). The CDR3 is 15 amino acids. The germline V and J ends were trimmed by 1 base and 8 bases, with 17 bases remaining between them. This sample was included in a study of CD8 T cells in Susac syndrome. Blood CD8+ and CD4+ T cells underwent high-throughput TCR beta sequencing. Both CD4+ and CD8+ T cells were negatively isolated, and TEMRA cells underwent FACS enrichment.

The chain is built from TRBV3-1 and TRBJ1-2; D unclear. The source is a human donor with multiple sclerosis. The sequenced sample consisted of CD4+ T cells from PBMCs. CDR3 residues: CASSQALTVAGGYTF. The CDR3 DNA reads TGTGCCAGCAGCCAAGCCCTTACAGTGGCGGGAGGCTACACCTTC.